The rows below give T cell receptor beta chains drawn from one sample of a study of cytotoxic CD8 clonotypes in ibrutinib-treated CLL. Assay: immunoSEQ multiplex PCR; the TCRdb copy retains only in-frame clones and omits some. The sample lists just over 200,000 clones, 70% occurring once. The sample in question was PBMCs, obtained after 12 months of ibrutinib treatment. Every receptor here comes from a human donor with chronic lymphocytic leukemia. Each CDR3 is given with its conserved first and last residue. The D gene is left open where the match is weak. For some rows the clone size is stated as once, few or many, or as a class when expanded; others skip it.

cdr3_nt | cdr3_aa | d_call | v_call | clone_size | cdr3_length | j_call
TGTGCCAGCAGTCGACTAGCGGACAACCACAATGAGCAGTTCTTC | CASSRLADNHNEQFF | TRBD2 | TRBV6-6 | . | 15 | TRBJ2-1
TGTGCCAGTAGTATAGAAGTCGCAGGGAGCATAGTTCAGCCCCAGCATTTT | CASSIEVAGSIVQPQHF | . | TRBV19 | . | 17 | TRBJ1-5
TGTGCCTGGAGTCCCCGGACAGGGGGTTCGGCTGAAGCTTTCTTT | CAWSPRTGGSAEAFF | TRBD1 | TRBV30 | . | 15 | TRBJ1-1
TGTGCCAGCAGTTTTATCGGGCAGGCCGGGGATGAGCAGTTCTTC | CASSFIGQAGDEQFF | . | TRBV27 | once | 15 | TRBJ2-1
TGTGCCAGCTCCGCCTTGTACGAGCAGTACTTC | CASSALYEQYF | . | TRBV2 | . | 11 | TRBJ2-7
TGTGCCAGTAGTATGGGGGACAGCTCCTACGAGCAGTACTTC | CASSMGDSSYEQYF | TRBD1 | TRBV19 | . | 14 | TRBJ2-7
TGTGCCAGCAGCTTAACAGGCCGCAATGAGCAGTTCTTC | CASSLTGRNEQFF | . | TRBV7-3 | . | 13 | TRBJ2-1
TGTGCCAGCACTCCCACAGGACAGGGCTCTGAAGCTTTCTTT | CASTPTGQGSEAFF | TRBD1 | TRBV6-9 | . | 14 | TRBJ1-1
TGTGCCAGCAGCAGAGAGGGGGCAGAGCAAGAGACCCAGTACTTC | CASSREGAEQETQYF | TRBD1 | TRBV5-6 | medium-sized | 15 | TRBJ2-5
TGCGCCAGCGGTCCATCCCTAGACACCATATATTTT | CASGPSLDTIYF | . | TRBV4-1 | . | 12 | TRBJ1-3
TGTGCCAGCAGCCAAGGGCTCTCTGCGACAGGGGGCAGGGGCGAGCAGTACTTC | CASSQGLSATGGRGEQYF | TRBD1 | TRBV4-2 | . | 18 | TRBJ2-7
TGTGCCAGCAGCTTAGGGGGGCCGGATGAGCAGTTCTTC | CASSLGGPDEQFF | . | TRBV7-8 | . | 13 | TRBJ2-1
TGTGCCAGCACCGTGGGAATGAACACTGAAGCTTTCTTT | CASTVGMNTEAFF | . | TRBV9 | . | 13 | TRBJ1-1
TGTGCCAGCAGTGTAAGACAGGGAGGTCAGCCCCAGCATTTT | CASSVRQGGQPQHF | TRBD1 | TRBV28 | . | 14 | TRBJ1-5
TGCGCCAGCAGCCGGGAGGGGGGCGGACGCTCTGGGGCCAACGTCCTGACTTTC | CASSREGGGRSGANVLTF | . | TRBV4-1 | few | 18 | TRBJ2-6
TGTGCCAGCAGCTTAGTAGACAGCGCCTATGGCTACACCTTC | CASSLVDSAYGYTF | . | TRBV11-3 | . | 14 | TRBJ1-2
TGTGCCAGCAGCTTCGGTCCAGGGGCGCGCTATGGCTACACCTTC | CASSFGPGARYGYTF | . | TRBV11-2 | . | 15 | TRBJ1-2
TGCAGCGGGACACAGGGCAGCTCTGGAAACACCATATATTTT | CSGTQGSSGNTIYF | . | TRBV29-1 | . | 14 | TRBJ1-3
TGCAGCGTTGAGTATAGCTATGGCTACACCTTC | CSVEYSYGYTF | . | TRBV29-1 | . | 11 | TRBJ1-2
TGTGCCAGCAGCTCCCCGGGACAGGGAAGGACCGGGGAGCTGTTTTTT | CASSSPGQGRTGELFF | TRBD1 | TRBV5-4 | . | 16 | TRBJ2-2
TGTGCCAGCAGTGAAGTAGGGTTAGGTCAGAACTATGGCTACACCTTC | CASSEVGLGQNYGYTF | . | TRBV25-1 | . | 16 | TRBJ1-2
TGTGCCAGCAGAGGGGACTCCTACAATGAGCAGTTCTTC | CASRGDSYNEQFF | . | TRBV2 | . | 13 | TRBJ2-1
TGTGCCAGCAGCGCCCTGACAGGGCCTACAAGCTCTGGGGCCAACGTCCTGACTTTC | CASSALTGPTSSGANVLTF | TRBD1 | TRBV9 | . | 19 | TRBJ2-6
TGTGCCAGCAGCCGGGTCTCTTACAATCAGCCCCAGCATTTT | CASSRVSYNQPQHF | . | TRBV5-6 | . | 14 | TRBJ1-5
TGTGCCAGTAGTATCAGGGGGCAGGATACGCAGTATTTT | CASSIRGQDTQYF | TRBD1 | TRBV19 | . | 13 | TRBJ2-3
TGTGCCAGCAGTTTAACGGATAACTATGGCTACACCTTC | CASSLTDNYGYTF | . | TRBV27 | . | 13 | TRBJ1-2